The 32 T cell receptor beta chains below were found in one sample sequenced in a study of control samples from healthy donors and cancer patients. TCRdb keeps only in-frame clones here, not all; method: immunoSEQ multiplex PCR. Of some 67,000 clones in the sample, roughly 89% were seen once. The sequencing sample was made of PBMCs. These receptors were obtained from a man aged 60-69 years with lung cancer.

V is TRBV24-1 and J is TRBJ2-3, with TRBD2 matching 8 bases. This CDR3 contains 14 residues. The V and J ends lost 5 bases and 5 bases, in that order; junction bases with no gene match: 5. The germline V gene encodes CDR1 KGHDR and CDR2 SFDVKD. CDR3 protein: CATSVSGVEDTQYF. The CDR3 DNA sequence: TGTGCCACCAGTGTTAGCGGGGTTGAAGATACGCAGTATTTT.

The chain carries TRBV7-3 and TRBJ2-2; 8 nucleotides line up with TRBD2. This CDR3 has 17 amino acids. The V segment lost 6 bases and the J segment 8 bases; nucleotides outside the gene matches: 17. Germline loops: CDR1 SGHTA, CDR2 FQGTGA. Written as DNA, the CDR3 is TGTGCCAGCAGGCCCCCCGGGGCGGGGGGACCAACAGGGGAGCTGTTTTTT. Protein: CASRPPGAGGPTGELFF.

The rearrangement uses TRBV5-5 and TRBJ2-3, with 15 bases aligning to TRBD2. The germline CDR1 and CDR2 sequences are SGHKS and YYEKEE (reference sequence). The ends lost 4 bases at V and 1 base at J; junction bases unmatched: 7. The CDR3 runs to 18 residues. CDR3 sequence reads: CASSRGLAGGGGTDTQYF. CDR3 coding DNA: TGTGCCAGCAGCCGGGGACTAGCGGGGGGCGGGGGCACAGATACGCAGTATTTT.

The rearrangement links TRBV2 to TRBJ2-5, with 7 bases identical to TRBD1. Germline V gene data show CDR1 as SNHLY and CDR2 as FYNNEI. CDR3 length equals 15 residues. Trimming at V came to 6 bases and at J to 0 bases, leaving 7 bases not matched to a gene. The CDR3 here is CASRGDRAYQETQYF. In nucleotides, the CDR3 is TGTGCCAGCAGGGGGGACAGAGCTTACCAAGAGACCCAGTACTTC.

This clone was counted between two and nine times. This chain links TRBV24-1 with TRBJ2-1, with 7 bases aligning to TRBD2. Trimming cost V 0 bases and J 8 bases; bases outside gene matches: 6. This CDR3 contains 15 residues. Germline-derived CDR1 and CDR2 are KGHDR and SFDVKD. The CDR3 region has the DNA TGTGCCACCAGTGATTTGGGGGGGAGGGGCGATGAGCAGTTCTTC. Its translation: CATSDLGGRGDEQFF.

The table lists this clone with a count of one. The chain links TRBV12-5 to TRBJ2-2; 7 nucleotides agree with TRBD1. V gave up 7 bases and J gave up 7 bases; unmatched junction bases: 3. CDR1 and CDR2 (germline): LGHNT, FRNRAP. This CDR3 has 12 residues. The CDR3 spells CASEGAGGELFF. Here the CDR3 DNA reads TGTGCTAGTGAGGGGGCAGGCGGGGAGCTGTTTTTT. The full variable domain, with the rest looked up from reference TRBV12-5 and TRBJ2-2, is DARVTQTPRHKVTEMGQEVTMRCQPILGHNTVFWYRQTMMQGLELLAYFRNRAPLDDSGMPKDRFSAEMPDATLATLKIQPSEPRDSAVYFCASEGAGGELFFGEGSRLTVL.

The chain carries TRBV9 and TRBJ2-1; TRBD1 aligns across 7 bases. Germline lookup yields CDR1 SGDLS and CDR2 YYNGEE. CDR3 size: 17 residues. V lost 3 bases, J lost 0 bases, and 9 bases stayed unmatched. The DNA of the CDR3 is TGTGCCAGCAGCGCCCGACAGGGCGGGCTCTCCTACAATGAGCAGTTCTTC. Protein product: CASSARQGGLSYNEQFF.

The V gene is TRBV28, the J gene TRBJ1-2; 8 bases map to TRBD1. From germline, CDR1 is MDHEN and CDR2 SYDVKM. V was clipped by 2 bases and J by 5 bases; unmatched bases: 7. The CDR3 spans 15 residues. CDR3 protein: CASSLPSRGRYGYTF. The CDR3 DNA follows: TGTGCCAGCAGTTTACCATCCAGGGGGCGTTATGGCTACACCTTC.

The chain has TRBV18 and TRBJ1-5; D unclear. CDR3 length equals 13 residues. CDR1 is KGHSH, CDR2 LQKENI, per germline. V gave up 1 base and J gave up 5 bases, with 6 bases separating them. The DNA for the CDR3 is TGTGCCAGCTCACCACTTAGGGATCAGCCCCAGCATTTT. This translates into CASSPLRDQPQHF. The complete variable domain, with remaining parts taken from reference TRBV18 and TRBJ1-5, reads NAGVMQNPRHLVRRRGQEARLRCSPMKGHSHVYWYRQLPEEGLKFMVYLQKENIIDESGMPKERFSAEFPKEGPSILRIQQVVRGDSAAYFCASSPLRDQPQHFGDGTRLSIL.

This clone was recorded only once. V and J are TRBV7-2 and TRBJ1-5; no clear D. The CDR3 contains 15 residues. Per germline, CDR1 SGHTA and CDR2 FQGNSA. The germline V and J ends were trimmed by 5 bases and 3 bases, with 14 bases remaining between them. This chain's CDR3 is CASSPLFGVNQPQHF. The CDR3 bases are TGTGCCAGCAGCCCCCTGTTCGGGGTCAATCAGCCCCAGCATTTT.

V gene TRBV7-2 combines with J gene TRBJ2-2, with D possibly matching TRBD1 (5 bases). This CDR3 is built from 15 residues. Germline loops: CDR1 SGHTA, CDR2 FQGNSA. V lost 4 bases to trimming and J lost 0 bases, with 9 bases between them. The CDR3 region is CASSSSGTNTGELFF. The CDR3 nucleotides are TGTGCCAGCAGCTCCTCAGGGACGAACACCGGGGAGCTGTTTTTT.

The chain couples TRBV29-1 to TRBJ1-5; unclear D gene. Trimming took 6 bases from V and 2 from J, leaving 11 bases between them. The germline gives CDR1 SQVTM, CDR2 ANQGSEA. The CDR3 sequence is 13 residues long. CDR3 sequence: CSVLLDGNQPQHF. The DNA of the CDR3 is TGCAGCGTACTACTGGACGGCAATCAGCCCCAGCATTTT.

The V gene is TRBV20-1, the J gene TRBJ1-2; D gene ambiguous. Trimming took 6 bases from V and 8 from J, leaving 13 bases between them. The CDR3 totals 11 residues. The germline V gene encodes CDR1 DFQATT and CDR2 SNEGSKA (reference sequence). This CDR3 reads CSAPSPHGYTF. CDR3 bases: TGCAGTGCCCCCTCCCCCCACGGCTACACCTTC.

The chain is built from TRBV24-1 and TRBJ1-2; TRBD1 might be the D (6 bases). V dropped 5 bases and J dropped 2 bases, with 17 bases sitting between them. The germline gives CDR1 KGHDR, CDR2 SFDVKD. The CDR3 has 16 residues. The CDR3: CATSGAGEKGNYGYTF. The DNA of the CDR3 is TGTGCCACCAGTGGGGCAGGGGAAAAGGGGAACTATGGCTACACCTTC.

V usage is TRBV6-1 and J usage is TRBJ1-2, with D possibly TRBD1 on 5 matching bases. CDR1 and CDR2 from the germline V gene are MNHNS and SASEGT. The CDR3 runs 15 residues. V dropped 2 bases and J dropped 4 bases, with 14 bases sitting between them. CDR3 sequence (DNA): TGTGCCAGCAGTGAATCTTACGGACAATCCTATGGCTACACCTTC. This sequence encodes CASSESYGQSYGYTF.

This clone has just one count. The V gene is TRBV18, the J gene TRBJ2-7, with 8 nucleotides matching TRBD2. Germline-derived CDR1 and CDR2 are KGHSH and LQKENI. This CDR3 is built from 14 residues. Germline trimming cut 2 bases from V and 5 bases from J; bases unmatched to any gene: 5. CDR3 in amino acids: CASSPFGGADEQYV. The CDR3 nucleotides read TGTGCCAGCTCACCATTCGGGGGGGCCGACGAGCAGTACGTC.

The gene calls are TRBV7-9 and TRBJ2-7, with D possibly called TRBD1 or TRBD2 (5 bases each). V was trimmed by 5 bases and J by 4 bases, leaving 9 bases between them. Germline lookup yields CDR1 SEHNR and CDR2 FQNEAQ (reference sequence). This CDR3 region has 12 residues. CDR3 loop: CASSPEGYEQYF. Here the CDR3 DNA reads TGTGCCAGCAGCCCAGAGGGGTACGAGCAGTACTTC.

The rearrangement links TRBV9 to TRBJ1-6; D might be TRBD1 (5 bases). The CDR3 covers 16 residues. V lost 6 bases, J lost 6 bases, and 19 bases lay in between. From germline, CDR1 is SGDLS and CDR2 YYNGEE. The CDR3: CASTEGTANPNSPLHF. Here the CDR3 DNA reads TGTGCCAGCACCGAGGGGACTGCTAACCCTAATTCACCCCTCCACTTT.

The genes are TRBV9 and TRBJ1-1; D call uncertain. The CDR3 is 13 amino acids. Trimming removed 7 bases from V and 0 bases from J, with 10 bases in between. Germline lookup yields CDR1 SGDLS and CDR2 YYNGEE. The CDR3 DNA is TGTGCCAGCGGTAGAGGTGTGAACACTGAAGCTTTCTTT. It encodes CASGRGVNTEAFF.

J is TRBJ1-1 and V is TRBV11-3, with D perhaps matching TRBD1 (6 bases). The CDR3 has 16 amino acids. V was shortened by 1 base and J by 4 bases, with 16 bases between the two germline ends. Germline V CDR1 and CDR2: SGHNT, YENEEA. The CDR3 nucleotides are TGTGCCAGCAGCTTAGCCGGGTGGGGGGGCGGCACTGAAGCTTTCTTT. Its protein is CASSLAGWGGGTEAFF.

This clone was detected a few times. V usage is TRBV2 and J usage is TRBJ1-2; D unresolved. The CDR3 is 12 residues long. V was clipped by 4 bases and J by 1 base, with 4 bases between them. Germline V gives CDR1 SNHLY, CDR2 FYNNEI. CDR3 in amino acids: CASSGVNYGYTF. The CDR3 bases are TGTGCCAGCAGTGGGGTTAACTATGGCTACACCTTC.

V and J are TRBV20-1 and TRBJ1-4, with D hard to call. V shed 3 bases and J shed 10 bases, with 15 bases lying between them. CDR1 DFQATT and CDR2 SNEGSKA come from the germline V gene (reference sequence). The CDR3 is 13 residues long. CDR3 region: CSASMVNEGKLFF. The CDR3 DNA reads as TGCAGTGCTAGTATGGTAAACGAGGGAAAACTGTTTTTT.

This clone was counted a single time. The CDR3 DNA reads TGTGCCAGCAGTGATGGATTCGCGGGCACAGATACGCAGTATTTT. Translated: CASSDGFAGTDTQYF. The chain uses TRBV2 and TRBJ2-3; D remains unclear. V lost 3 bases and J lost 1, with 11 bases in between. The CDR3 covers 15 residues. Germline V gene data show CDR1 as SNHLY and CDR2 as FYNNEI.

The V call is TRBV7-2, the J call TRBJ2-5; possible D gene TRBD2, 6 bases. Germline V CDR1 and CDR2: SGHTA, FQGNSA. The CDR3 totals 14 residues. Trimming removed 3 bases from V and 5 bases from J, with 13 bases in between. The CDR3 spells CASSFYGGRETQYF. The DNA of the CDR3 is TGTGCCAGCAGCTTCTACGGGGGTCGGGAGACCCAGTACTTC.

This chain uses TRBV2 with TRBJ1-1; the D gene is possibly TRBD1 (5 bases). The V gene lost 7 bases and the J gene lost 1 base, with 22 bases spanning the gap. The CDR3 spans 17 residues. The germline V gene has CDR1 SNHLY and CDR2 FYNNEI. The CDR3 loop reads CASKPPKGEQQNTEAFF. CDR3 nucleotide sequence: TGTGCCAGCAAGCCCCCGAAAGGGGAACAGCAGAACACTGAAGCTTTCTTT.

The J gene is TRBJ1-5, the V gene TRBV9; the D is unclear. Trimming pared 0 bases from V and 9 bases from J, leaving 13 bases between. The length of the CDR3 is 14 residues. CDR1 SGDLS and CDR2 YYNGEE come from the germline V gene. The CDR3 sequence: CASSVGTDNGPQHF. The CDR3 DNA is TGTGCCAGCAGCGTAGGGACTGACAATGGGCCCCAGCATTTT.

This CDR3 is CASSQDPTGELFF. In DNA form, the CDR3 reads TGTGCCAGCAGCCAAGATCCGACCGGGGAGCTGTTTTTT. The genes are TRBV14 and TRBJ2-2; no firm D call. The CDR3 runs to 13 residues. V lost 0 bases to trimming and J lost 5 bases, with 4 bases between them. Germline V CDR1 and CDR2: SGHDN, FVKESK.

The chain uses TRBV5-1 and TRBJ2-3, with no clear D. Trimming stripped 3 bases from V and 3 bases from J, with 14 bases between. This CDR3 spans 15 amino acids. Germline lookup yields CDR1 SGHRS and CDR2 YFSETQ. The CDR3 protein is CASSSRAPWTDTQYF. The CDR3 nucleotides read TGCGCCAGCAGCTCCCGGGCACCCTGGACAGATACGCAGTATTTT.

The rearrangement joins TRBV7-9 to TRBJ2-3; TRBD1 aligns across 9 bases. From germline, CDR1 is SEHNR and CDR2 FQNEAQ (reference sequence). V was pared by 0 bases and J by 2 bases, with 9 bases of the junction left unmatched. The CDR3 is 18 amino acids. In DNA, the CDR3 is TGTGCCAGCAGCTTAGCCGGATCCCGGGACAGGGACACAGATACGCAGTATTTT. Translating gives CASSLAGSRDRDTDTQYF.

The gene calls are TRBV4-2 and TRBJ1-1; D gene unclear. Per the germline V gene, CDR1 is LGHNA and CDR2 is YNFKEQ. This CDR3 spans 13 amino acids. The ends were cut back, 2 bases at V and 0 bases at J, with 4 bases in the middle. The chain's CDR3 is CASSQQLNTEAFF. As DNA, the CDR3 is TGTGCCAGCAGCCAACAGCTGAACACTGAAGCTTTCTTT.

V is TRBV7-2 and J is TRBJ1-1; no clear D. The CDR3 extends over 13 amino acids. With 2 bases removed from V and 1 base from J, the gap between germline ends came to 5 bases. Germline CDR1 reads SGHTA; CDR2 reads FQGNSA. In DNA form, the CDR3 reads TGTGCCAGCAGCTTAATGGAGAACACTGAAGCTTTCTTT. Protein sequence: CASSLMENTEAFF.

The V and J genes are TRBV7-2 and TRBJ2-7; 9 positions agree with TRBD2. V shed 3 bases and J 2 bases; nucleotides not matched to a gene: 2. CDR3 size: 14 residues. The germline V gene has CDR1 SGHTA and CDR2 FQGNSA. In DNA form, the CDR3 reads TGTGCCAGCAGCTTCGCTAGCGGGGCCTACGAGCAGTACTTC. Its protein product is CASSFASGAYEQYF.